This T cell receptor beta chain was observed in a study of neurological immune-mediated disorders. This clonotype was recorded many times. Sorted libraries drew on under 1.3 million CD4+ or CD8+ T cells. 5'RACE with 10-nucleotide random UMIs generated the cDNA. TCRdb used MiXCR to reprocess the 5' RACE reads, holding one entry per CDR3 protein. The sample has under 35,000 distinct CDR3 sequences, 20% to 25% seen once. Trimming cost V 0 bases and J 4 bases, with 17 bases left between them. CDR1 is SQVTM and CDR2 is ANQGSEA in the germline V gene. CDR3 size: 16 residues. Input material: CD4+ T cells from blood. The chain recombines TRBV29-1 with TRBJ2-3, with D perhaps TRBD1 (5 bases). The clonotype was recovered from a man aged 50 to 59 with HTLV-1-associated myelopathy (HAM/TSP). The CDR3 DNA reads as TGCAGCGTTGAAGACGGCAGGGCACCGGGCGCAGATACGCAGTATTTT. It codes for CSVEDGRAPGADTQYF.